This TCR beta chain was sequenced during a study of cytomegalovirus exposure and HLA in healthy donors. Of note for this clone: The antigen is not known.

Amplification used 60 Vbeta primers and 13 Jbeta primers. The data were produced by immunoSEQ multiplex PCR, yet TCRdb's version contains in-frame clones alone and is incomplete. Of over 150,000 clones listed, roughly 79% are singletons. Points from the study as a whole: Previously analyzed data showed that most TCR beta V segments were productive at a frequency of about 87% or about 30%.

CDR1 is MDHEN and CDR2 is SYDVKM in the germline V gene. This CDR3 has 16 amino acids. With V trimmed by 5 bases and J by 5 bases, 12 bases remained unmatched. This sequence was found in a woman in her forties or fifties in good health and CMV-seronegative. What was sequenced was PBMCs. The chain couples TRBV28 to TRBJ2-7; 10 nucleotides agree with TRBD1. For the CDR3, the DNA is TGTGCCAGCAGTCCCATAAGGACAGGGGGAGGAGACGAGCAGTACTTC. Protein product: CASSPIRTGGGDEQYF.